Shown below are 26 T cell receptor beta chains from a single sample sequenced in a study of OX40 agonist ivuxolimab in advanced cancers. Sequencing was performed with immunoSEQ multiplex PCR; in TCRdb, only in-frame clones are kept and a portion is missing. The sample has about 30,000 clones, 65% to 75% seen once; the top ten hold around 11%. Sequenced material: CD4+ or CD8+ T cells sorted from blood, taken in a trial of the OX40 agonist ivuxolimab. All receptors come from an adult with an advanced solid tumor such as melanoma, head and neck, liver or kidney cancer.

The CDR3 DNA is TGTGCCAGCAGCTATCCTAGCGGGGGGAGGAATGAGCAGTTCTTC. Protein sequence: CASSYPSGGRNEQFF. This chain connects TRBV5-4 to TRBJ2-1, with TRBD2 matching 11 bases. This CDR3 is 15 amino acids long. From germline, CDR1 is SGHNT and CDR2 YYREEE (reference sequence). Trimming cost V 3 bases and J 7 bases; bases outside gene matches: 6. The whole variable domain, remainder taken from reference TRBV5-4 and TRBJ2-1, is ETGVTQSPTHLIKTRGQQVTLRCSSQSGHNTVSWYQQALGQGPQFIFQYYREEENGRGNFPPRFSGLQFPNYSSELNVNALELDDSALYLCASSYPSGGRNEQFFGPGTRLTVL.

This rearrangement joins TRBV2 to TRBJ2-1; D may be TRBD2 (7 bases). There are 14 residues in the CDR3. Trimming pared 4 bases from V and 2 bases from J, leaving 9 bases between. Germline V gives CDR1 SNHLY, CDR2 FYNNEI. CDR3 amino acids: CASSGGGPYNEQFF. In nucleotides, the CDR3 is TGTGCCAGCAGTGGGGGGGGGCCCTACAATGAGCAGTTCTTC. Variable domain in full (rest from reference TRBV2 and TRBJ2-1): EPEVTQTPSHQVTQMGQEVILRCVPISNHLYFYWYRQILGQKVEFLVSFYNNEISEKSEIFDDQFSVERPDGSNFTLKIRSTKLEDSAMYFCASSGGGPYNEQFFGPGTRLTVL.

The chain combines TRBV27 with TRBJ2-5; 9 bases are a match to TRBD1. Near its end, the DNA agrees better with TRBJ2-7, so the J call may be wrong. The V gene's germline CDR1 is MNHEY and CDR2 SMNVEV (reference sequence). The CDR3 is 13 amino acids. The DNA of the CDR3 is TGTGCCAGCGGCGAGACAGGGGGCTACGAGCAGTACTTC. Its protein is CASGETGGYEQYF.

The CDR3 sequence: CASSSREGGYTF. CDR3 coding DNA: TGTGCCAGCAGCAGTAGGGAAGGCGGCTACACCTTC. The chain couples TRBV21-1 to TRBJ1-2. TRBV21-1 is a pseudogene locus. The CDR3 extends over 12 amino acids.

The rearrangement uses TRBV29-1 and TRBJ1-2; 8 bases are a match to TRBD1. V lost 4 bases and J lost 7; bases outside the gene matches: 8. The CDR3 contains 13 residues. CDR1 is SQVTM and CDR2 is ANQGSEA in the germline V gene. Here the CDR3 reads CSVAGQGLVGYTF. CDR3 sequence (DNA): TGCAGCGTTGCCGGACAGGGCTTAGTTGGCTACACCTTC.

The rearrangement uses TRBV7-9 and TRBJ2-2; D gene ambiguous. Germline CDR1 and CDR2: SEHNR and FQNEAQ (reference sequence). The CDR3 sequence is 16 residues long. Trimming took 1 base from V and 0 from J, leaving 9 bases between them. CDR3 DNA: TGTGCCAGCAGCTTAGTTATACCTGCGAACACCGGGGAGCTGTTTTTT. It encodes CASSLVIPANTGELFF.

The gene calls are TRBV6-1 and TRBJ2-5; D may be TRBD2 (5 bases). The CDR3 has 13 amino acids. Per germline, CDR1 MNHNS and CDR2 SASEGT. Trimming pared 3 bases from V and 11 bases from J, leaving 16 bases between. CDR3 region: CASSERLAREQYF. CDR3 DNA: TGTGCCAGCAGTGAGAGGCTAGCACGAGAGCAGTACTTC.

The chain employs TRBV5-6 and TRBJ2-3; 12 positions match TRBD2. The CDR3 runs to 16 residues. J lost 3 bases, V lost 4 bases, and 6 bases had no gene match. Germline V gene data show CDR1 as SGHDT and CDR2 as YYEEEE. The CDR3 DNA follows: TGTGCCAGCAGCGCGACTAGCGGGGGCTTGACAGATACGCAGTATTTT. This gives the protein CASSATSGGLTDTQYF.

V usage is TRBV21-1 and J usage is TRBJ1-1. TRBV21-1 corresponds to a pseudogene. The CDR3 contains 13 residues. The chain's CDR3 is CASSRRRGTEAFF. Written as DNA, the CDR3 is TGTGCCAGCAGCAGGAGGCGAGGCACTGAAGCTTTCTTT.

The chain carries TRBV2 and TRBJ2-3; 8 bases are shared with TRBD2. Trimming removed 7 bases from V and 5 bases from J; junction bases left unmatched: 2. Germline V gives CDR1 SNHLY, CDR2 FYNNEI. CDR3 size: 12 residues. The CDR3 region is CASILAGDTQYF. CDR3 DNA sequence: TGTGCCAGCATTCTAGCGGGAGATACGCAGTATTTT.

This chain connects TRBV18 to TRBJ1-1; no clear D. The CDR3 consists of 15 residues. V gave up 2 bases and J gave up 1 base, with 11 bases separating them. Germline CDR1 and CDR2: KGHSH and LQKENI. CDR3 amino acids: CASSPGHGENTEAFF. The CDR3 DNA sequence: TGTGCCAGCTCACCAGGGCACGGAGAGAACACTGAAGCTTTCTTT.

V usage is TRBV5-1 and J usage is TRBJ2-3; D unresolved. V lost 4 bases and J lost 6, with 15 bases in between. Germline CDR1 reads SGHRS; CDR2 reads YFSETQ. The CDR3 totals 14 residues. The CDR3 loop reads CASSLNMGSDTQYF. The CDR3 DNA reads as TGCGCCAGCAGCCTAAATATGGGGTCCGATACGCAGTATTTT.

The CDR3 loop is CAWSGGWPSTDTQYF. In DNA, the CDR3 is TGTGCCTGGAGTGGAGGTTGGCCGAGCACAGATACGCAGTATTTT. The V gene is TRBV30, the J gene TRBJ2-3; the D is unclear. V lost 1 base, J lost 0 bases, and 11 bases lay in between. This CDR3 contains 15 residues. The germline V gene has CDR1 GTSNPN and CDR2 SVGIG (reference sequence).

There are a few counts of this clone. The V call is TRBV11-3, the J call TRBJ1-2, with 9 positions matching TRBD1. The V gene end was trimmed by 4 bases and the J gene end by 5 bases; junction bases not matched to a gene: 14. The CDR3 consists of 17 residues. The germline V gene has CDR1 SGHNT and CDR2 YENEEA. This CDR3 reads CASSSAGQGHVWYGYTF. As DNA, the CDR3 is TGTGCCAGCAGCTCAGCGGGACAGGGACATGTGTGGTATGGCTACACCTTC.

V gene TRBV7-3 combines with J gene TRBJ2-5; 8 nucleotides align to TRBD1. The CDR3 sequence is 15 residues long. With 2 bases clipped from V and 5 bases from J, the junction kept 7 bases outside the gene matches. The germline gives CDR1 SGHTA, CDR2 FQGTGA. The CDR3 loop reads CASSLQGAEGETQYF. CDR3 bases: TGTGCCAGCAGCTTACAGGGGGCTGAGGGGGAGACCCAGTACTTC.

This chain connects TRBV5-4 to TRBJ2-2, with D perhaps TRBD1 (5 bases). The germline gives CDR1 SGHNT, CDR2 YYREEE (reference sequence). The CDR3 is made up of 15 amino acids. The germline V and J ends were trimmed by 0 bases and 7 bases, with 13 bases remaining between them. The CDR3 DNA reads TGTGCCAGCAGCTTGGACAGGCCAAGCCTCGGGGAGCTGTTTTTT. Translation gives CASSLDRPSLGELFF.

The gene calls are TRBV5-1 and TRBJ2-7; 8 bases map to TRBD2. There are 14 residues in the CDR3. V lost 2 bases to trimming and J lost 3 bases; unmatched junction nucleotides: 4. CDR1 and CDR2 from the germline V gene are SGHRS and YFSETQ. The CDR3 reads CASSFTGGSYEQYF. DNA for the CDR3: TGCGCCAGCAGCTTTACGGGGGGGAGCTACGAGCAGTACTTC.

The CDR3 sequence: CASSPGRGEKLFF. CDR3 bases: TGTGCCAGTAGTCCAGGGAGAGGCGAAAAACTGTTTTTT. The rearrangement joins TRBV19 to TRBJ1-4, with TRBD1 as a possible D gene (5 bases). Trimming pared 5 bases from V and 8 bases from J, leaving 12 bases between. The germline V gene encodes CDR1 LNHDA and CDR2 SQIVND (reference sequence). This CDR3 has 13 residues. The full variable domain, completed using reference TRBV19 and TRBJ1-4, is DGGITQSPKYLFRKEGQNVTLSCEQNLNHDAMYWYRQDPGQGLRLIYYSQIVNDFQKGDIAEGYSVSREKKESFPLTVTSAQKNPTAFYLCASSPGRGEKLFFGSGTQLSVL.

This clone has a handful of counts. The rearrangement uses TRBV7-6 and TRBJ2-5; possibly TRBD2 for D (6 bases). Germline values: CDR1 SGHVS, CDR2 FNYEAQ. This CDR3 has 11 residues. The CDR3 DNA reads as TGTGCTAGCGGAGGGCAAGAGACCCAGTACTTC. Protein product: CASGGQETQYF.

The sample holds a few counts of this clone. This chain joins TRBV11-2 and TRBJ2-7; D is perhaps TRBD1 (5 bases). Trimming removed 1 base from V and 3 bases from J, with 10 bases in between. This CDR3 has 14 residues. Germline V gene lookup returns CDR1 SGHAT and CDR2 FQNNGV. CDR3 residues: CASSLGTHFYEQYF. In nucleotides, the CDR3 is TGTGCCAGCAGCTTAGGGACACACTTCTACGAGCAGTACTTC.

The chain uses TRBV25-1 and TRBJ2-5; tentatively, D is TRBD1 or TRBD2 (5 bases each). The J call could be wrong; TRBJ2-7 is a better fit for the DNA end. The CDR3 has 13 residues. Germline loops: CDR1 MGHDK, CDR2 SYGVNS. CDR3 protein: CASSEGPRYEQYF. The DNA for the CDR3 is TGTGCCAGCAGCGAGGGGCCGCGATACGAGCAGTACTTC.

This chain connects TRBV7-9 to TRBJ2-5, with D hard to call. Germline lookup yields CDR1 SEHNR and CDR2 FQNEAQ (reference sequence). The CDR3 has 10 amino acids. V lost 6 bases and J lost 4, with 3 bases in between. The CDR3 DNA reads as TGTGCCAGCAGTGGAGAGACCCAGTACTTC. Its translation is CASSGETQYF.

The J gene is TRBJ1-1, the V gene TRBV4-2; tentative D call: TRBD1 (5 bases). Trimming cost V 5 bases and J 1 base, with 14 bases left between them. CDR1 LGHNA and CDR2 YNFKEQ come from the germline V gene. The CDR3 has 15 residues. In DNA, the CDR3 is TGTGCCAGCAGCAAAAGGGGAGGACGGAACACTGAAGCTTTCTTT. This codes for CASSKRGGRNTEAFF.

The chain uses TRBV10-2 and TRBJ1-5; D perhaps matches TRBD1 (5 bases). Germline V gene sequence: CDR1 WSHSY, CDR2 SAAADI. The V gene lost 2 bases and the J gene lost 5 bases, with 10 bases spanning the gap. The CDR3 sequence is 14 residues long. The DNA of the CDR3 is TGCGCCAGCAGTGAGGGTTGGGGGGATCAGCCCCAGCATTTT. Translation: CASSEGWGDQPQHF.

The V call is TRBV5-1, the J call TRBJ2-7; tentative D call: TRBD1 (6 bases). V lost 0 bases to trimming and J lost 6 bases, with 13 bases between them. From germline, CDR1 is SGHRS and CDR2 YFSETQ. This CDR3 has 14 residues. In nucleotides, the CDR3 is TGCGCCAGCAGCTTGGAGGCCAGGGGTGCCGAGCAGTACGTC. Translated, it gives CASSLEARGAEQYV.

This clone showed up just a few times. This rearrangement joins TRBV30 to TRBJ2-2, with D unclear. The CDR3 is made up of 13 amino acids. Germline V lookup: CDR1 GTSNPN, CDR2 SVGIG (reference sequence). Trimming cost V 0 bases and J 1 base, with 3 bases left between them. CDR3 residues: CAWSVVNTGELFF. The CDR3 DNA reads TGTGCCTGGAGTGTGGTGAACACCGGGGAGCTGTTTTTT.